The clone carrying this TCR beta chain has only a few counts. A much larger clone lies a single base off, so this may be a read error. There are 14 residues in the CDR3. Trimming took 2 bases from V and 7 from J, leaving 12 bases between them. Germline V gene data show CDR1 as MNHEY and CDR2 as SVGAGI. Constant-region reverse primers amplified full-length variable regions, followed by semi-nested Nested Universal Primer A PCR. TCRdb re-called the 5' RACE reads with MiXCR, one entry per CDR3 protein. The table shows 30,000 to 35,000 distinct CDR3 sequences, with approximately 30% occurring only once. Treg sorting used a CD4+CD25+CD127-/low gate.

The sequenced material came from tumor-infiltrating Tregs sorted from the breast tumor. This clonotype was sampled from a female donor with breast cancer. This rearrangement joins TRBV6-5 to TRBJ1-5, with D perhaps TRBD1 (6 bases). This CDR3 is CASSYGQWRQPQHF. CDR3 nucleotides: TGTGCCAGCAGTTACGGACAGTGGCGGCAGCCCCAGCATTTT.